The rows below give T cell receptor beta chains drawn from one sample of a study of shared clonotypes between healthy human individuals. Clones were sequenced by immunoSEQ multiplex PCR, and TCRdb holds only the in-frame ones, with some missing. The sample has 2.5 million or so clones; approximately 94% are singletons. The sample comprised naive CD4+ T cells sorted from blood. The receptors were sampled from a man between 18 and 35 years old in good health. The CDR3 runs from the conserved cysteine through the conserved F or W. A D gene is named only where the DNA matches it firmly.

j_gene | v_gene | d_gene | CDR3aa
TRBJ2-3 | TRBV9 | - | CASSVEQGDRTDTQYF
TRBJ2-1 | TRBV5-4 | TRBD2 | CASSFGTSGVFGTYNEQFF
TRBJ1-6 | TRBV5-8 | - | CASSTGTVNSPLHF
TRBJ2-7 | TRBV7-2 | TRBD2 | CASSLELAGGREQYF
TRBJ2-5 | TRBV10-3 | - | CAISQTVQETQYF
TRBJ2-7 | TRBV7-2 | TRBD1 | CASSLRQGYEQYF
TRBJ1-4 | TRBV6-5 | - | CASSYVGLGEKLFF
TRBJ2-7 | TRBV6-1 | - | CASSEVKNRQYF
TRBJ2-7 | TRBV19 | TRBD2 | CASSTPPSGRTYEQYF
TRBJ2-2 | TRBV2 | - | CASRKYRIDTGELFF
TRBJ2-2 | TRBV6-5 | TRBD2 | CASSYGAAGGPGELFF
TRBJ2-3 | TRBV7-8 | - | CASSLGGTDTQYF
TRBJ2-7 | TRBV6-6 | TRBD1 | CAISGQGASEQYF
TRBJ2-1 | TRBV6-6 | - | CASSIGTYNEQFF
TRBJ1-1 | TRBV15 | TRBD1 | CATRRENQGADTEAFF
TRBJ1-2 | TRBV28 | TRBD1 | CASSLRGPIYGYTF
TRBJ2-3 | TRBV11-2 | TRBD1 | CASSSDRGDTQYF
TRBJ2-2 | TRBV5-4 | - | CASSLSGVGELFF
TRBJ2-5 | TRBV30 | TRBD1 | CAWDLGTGAHGNQETQYF
TRBJ1-1 | TRBV27 | - | CASSLSGLANMMAFF
TRBJ2-3 | TRBV7-9 | - | CASSLTGYTDTQYF
TRBJ2-3 | TRBV12-5 | - | CASGPGGGSTDTQYF
TRBJ1-4 | TRBV5-4 | TRBD1 | CASSLKGASNEKLFF
TRBJ1-2 | TRBV5-4 | - | CASSLAGLRKVYGYTF
TRBJ1-6 | TRBV11-2 | TRBD1 | CASSLTGDSPLHF
TRBJ2-3 | TRBV4-1 | - | CASSQESQGASTDTQYF
TRBJ1-5 | TRBV30 | TRBD1 | CAWSVSRQGPLSNQPQHF
TRBJ2-1 | TRBV2 | - | CASSRVDEQFF
TRBJ2-1 | TRBV4-1 | TRBD2 | CASSQGLAGHNEQFF
TRBJ2-2 | TRBV6-1 | - | CASSQGTGELFF
TRBJ2-7 | TRBV5-1 | - | CASSLGPFYEQYF
TRBJ1-4 | TRBV29-1 | - | CSVVVPGRGEKLFF
TRBJ2-4 | TRBV5-6 | - | CASSFRVVSSKNIQYF
TRBJ2-6 | TRBV28 | TRBD1 | CASRSGQGAPGANVLTF
TRBJ2-1 | TRBV5-1 | TRBD2 | CASSSGLADSSYNEQFF
TRBJ1-2 | TRBV9 | - | CASSPRENYGYTF
TRBJ2-6 | TRBV7-3 | - | CASSRSGVGANVLTF
TRBJ1-2 | TRBV18 | - | CASSPSGYNYGYTF
TRBJ2-1 | TRBV19 | - | CASSLNYNEQFF
TRBJ2-6 | TRBV5-1 | - | CASSLAPGTGANVLTF
TRBJ1-2 | TRBV6-5 | - | CASSSTGLVGYTF
TRBJ2-2 | TRBV2 | TRBD2 | CASSEAASGGTGELFF
TRBJ2-1 | TRBV7-6 | TRBD2 | CASSSGLAGEFGSYNEQFF
TRBJ2-4 | TRBV19 | TRBD1 | CASSIVPGQGAKNIQYF
TRBJ1-6 | TRBV6-6 | TRBD1 | CASSRTGENSPLHF
TRBJ2-1 | TRBV5-1 | TRBD1 | CASSSTPGQGNEQFF
TRBJ2-7 | TRBV5-1 | - | CASSLGVARTYEQYF
TRBJ1-5 | TRBV10-3 | - | CAILPSRDSNQPQHF